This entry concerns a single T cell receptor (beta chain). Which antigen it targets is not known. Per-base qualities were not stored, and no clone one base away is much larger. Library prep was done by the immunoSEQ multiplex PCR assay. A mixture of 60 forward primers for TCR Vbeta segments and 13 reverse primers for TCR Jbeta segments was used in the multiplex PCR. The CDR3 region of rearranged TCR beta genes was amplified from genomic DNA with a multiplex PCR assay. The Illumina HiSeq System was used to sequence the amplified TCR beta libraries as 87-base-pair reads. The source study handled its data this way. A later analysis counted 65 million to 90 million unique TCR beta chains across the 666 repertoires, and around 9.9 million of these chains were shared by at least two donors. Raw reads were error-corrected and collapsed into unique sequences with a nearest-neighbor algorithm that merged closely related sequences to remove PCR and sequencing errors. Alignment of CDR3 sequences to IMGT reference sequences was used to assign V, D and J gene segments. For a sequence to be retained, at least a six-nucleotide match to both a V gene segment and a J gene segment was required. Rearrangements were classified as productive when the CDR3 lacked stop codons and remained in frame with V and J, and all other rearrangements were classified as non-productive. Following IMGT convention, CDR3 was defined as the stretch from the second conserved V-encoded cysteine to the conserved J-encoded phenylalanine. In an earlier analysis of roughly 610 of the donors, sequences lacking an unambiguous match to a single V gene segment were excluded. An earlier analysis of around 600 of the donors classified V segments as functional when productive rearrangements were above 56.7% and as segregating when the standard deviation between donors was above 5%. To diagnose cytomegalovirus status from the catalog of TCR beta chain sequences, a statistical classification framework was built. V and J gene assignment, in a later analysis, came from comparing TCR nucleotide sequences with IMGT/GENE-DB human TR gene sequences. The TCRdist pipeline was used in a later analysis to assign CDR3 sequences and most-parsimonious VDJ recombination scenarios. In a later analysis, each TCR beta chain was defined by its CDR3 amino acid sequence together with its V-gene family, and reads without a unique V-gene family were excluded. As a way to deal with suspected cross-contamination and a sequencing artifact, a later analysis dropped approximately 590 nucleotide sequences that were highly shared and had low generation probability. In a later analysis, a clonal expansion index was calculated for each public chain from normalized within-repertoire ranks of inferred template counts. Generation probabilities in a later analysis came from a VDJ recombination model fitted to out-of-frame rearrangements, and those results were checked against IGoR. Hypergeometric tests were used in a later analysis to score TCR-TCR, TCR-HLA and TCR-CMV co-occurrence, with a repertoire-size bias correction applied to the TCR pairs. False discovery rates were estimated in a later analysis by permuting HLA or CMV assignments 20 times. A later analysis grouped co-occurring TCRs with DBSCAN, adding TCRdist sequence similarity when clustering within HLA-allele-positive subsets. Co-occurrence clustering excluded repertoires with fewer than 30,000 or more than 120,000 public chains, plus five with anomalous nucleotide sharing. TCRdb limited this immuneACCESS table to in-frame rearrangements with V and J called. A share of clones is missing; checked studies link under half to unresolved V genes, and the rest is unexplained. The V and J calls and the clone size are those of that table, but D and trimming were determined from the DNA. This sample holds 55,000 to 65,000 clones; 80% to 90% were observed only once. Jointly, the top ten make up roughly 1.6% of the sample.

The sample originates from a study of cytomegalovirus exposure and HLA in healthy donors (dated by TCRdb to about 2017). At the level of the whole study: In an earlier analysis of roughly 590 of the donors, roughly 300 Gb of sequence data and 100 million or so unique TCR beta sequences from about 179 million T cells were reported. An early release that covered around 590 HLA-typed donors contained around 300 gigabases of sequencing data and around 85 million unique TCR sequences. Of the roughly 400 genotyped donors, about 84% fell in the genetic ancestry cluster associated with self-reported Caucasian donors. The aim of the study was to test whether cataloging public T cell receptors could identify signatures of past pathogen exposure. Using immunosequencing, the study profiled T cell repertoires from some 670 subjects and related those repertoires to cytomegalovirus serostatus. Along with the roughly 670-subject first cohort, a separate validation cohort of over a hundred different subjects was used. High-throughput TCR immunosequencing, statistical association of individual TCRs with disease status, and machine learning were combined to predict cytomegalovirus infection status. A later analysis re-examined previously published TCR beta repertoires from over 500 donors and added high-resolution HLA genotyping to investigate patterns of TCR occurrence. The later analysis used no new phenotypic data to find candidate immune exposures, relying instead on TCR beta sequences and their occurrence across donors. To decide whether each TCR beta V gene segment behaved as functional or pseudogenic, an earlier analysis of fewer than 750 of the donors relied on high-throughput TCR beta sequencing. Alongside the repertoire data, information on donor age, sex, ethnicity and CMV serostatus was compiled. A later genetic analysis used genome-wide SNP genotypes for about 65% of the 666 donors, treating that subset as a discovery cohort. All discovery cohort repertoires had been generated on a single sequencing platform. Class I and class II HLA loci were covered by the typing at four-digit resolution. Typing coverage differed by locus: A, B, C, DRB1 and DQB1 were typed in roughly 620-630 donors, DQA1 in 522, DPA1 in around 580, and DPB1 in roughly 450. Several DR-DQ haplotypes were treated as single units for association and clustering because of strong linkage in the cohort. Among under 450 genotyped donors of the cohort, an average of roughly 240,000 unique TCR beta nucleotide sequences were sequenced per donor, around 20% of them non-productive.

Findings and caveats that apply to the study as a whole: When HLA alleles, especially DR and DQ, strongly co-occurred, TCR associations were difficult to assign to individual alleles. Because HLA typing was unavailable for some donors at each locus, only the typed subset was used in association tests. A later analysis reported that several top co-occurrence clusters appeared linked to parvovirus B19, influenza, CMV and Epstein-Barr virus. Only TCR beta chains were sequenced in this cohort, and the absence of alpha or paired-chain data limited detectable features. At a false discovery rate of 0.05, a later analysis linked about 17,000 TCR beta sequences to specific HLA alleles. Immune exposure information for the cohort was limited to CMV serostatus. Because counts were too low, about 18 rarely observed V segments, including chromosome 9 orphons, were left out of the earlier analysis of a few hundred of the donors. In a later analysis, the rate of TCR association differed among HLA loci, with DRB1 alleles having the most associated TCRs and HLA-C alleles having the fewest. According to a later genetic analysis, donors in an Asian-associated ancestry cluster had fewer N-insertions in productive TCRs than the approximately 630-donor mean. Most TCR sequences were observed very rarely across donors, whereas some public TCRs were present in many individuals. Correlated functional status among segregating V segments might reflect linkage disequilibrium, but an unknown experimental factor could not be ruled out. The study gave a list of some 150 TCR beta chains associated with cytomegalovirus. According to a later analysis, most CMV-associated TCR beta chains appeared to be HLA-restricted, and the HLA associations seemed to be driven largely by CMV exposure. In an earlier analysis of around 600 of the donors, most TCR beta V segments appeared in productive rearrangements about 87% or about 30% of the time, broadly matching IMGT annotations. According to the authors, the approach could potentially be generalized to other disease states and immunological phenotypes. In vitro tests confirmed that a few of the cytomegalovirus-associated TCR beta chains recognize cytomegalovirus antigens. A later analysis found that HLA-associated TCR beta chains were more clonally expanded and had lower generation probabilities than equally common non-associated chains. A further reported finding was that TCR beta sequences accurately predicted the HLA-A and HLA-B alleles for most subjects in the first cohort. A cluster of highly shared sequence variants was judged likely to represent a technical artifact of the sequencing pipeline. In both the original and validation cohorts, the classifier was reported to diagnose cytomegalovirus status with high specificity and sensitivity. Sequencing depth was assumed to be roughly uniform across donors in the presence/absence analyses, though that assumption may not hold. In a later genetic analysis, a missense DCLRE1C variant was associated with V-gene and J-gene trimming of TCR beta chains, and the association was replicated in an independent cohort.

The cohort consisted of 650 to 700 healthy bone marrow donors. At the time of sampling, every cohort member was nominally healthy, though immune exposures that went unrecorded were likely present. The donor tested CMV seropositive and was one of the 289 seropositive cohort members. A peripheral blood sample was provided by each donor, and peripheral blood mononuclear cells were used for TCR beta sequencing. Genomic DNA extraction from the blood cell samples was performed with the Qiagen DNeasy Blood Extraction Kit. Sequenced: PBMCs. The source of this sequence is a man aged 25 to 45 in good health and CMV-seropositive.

The nucleotide sequence reads TGTGCCAGCAGTTATCGATGGGGCGACGAGCAGTACTTC. This codes for CASSYRWGDEQYF. The chain couples TRBV11-2 to TRBJ2-5, with a tentative D gene TRBD1 over 5 matching bases. The J call is uncertain, as TRBJ2-7 better fits the DNA end. CDR1 and CDR2, looked up from the germline V gene, are SGHAT and FQNNGV. The CDR3 goes from the cysteine to the phenylalanine over 13 residues. Only the CDR3 part of the read is kept: 39 bases, read in frame from the first base.